These T cell receptor beta chains were read from a single sample in a study of cytomegalovirus exposure and HLA in healthy donors. TCRdb's copy holds only in-frame clones and misses some; the assay was immunoSEQ multiplex PCR. Of around 210,000 clones in the sample, more than 70% are singletons; the top ten hold approximately 0.47%. The sequencing sample was made of PBMCs. These receptors were obtained from a boy younger than 18 in good health and CMV-seronegative. Each CDR3 is given with its conserved first and last residue. A D gene is named only where the DNA matches it firmly. Clone size is shown for a subset of rows, as once, few, many or a class of expanded clone.

D,V,size,J,CDR3,DNA
-,TRBV6-5,-,TRBJ2-6,CASSLQVQANVLTF,TGTGCCAGCAGTTTGCAGGTTCAGGCCAACGTCCTGACTTTC
-,TRBV7-6,-,TRBJ1-3,CASSDPGNTIYF,TGTGCCAGCAGCGACCCGGGTAACACCATATATTTT
TRBD1,TRBV19,-,TRBJ2-7,CASRMTGVTYEQYF,TGTGCCAGCCGGATGACAGGGGTAACCTACGAGCAGTACTTC
-,TRBV11-2,-,TRBJ2-7,CASSFGQPYEQYF,TGTGCCAGCAGCTTCGGACAGCCGTACGAGCAGTACTTC
TRBD2,TRBV29-1,few,TRBJ2-5,CSVELGRTGTSGREGGSGEQYF,TGCAGCGTTGAATTGGGACGAACCGGGACTAGCGGGAGGGAAGGGGGTTCGGGGGAGCAGTACTTC
TRBD1,TRBV30,-,TRBJ1-3,CAWGRGPGNTIYF,TGTGCCTGGGGTAGGGGGCCTGGAAACACCATATATTTT
TRBD2,TRBV4-1,-,TRBJ2-1,CASSHPAVAGENNEQFF,TGCGCCAGCAGCCATCCCGCGGTAGCGGGGGAAAACAATGAGCAGTTCTTC
TRBD1,TRBV29-1,-,TRBJ2-7,CSTSGTGDEQYF,TGCAGCACCTCCGGGACAGGGGACGAGCAGTACTTC
-,TRBV27,-,TRBJ1-2,CASSFHEGGMDGYTF,TGTGCCAGCAGTTTTCATGAGGGAGGAATGGATGGCTACACCTTC
TRBD1,TRBV11-2,-,TRBJ1-2,CASSPGGHYGYTF,TGTGCCAGCAGCCCAGGGGGACACTATGGCTACACCTTC
-,TRBV5-6,-,TRBJ2-7,CASSLRFRQGGYEQYF,TGTGCCAGCAGCTTGCGGTTCCGACAGGGAGGCTACGAGCAGTACTTC
-,TRBV5-1,once,TRBJ2-3,CASSWDTSTDTQYF,TGCGCCAGCAGCTGGGACACGTCCACAGATACGCAGTATTTT
-,TRBV15,once,TRBJ1-1,CATSRFPRSNTEAFF,TGTGCCACCAGCAGATTTCCCCGTAGTAACACTGAAGCTTTCTTT
TRBD1,TRBV6-6,few,TRBJ1-1,CASSYLLDRDNTEAFF,TGTGCCAGCAGTTACCTCTTAGACAGGGACAACACTGAAGCTTTCTTT
-,TRBV19,-,TRBJ2-2,CASSIGPWTVTGELFF,TGTGCCAGTAGTATAGGCCCGTGGACAGTCACCGGGGAGCTGTTTTTT
-,TRBV30,few,TRBJ2-1,CAWSSSGAYNEQFF,TGTGCCTGGAGTAGCAGCGGCGCCTACAATGAGCAGTTCTTC
-,TRBV9,-,TRBJ1-1,CASSVAGSNTEAFF,TGTGCCAGCAGCGTAGCAGGGTCGAACACTGAAGCTTTCTTT
TRBD1,TRBV29-1,few,TRBJ1-5,CSVEVIQGEPQHF,TGCAGCGTTGAGGTGATTCAGGGGGAGCCCCAGCATTTT
TRBD2,TRBV5-4,-,TRBJ2-5,CASSLGGTSGNVAQYF,TGTGCCAGCAGCTTGGGGGGGACTAGCGGGAACGTAGCCCAGTACTTC
-,TRBV30,once,TRBJ1-2,CAWSGGGPQTNYGYTF,TGTGCCTGGAGTGGAGGGGGACCGCAGACTAACTATGGCTACACCTTC
TRBD1,TRBV5-1,-,TRBJ1-4,CASSRGQIGPNEKLFF,TGCGCCAGCAGCCGGGGACAGATCGGGCCTAATGAAAAACTGTTTTTT
-,TRBV27,-,TRBJ2-3,CASSFSVTDTQYF,TGTGCCAGCAGTTTTTCGGTGACAGATACGCAGTATTTT
-,TRBV4-1,-,TRBJ2-1,CASRQVVTFDEQFF,TGCGCCAGCAGGCAGGTTGTCACCTTTGATGAGCAGTTCTTC
TRBD2,TRBV19,-,TRBJ2-7,CASSIVGTSAHYEQYF,TGTGCCAGTAGTATAGTTGGGACTAGCGCCCACTACGAGCAGTACTTC
TRBD1,TRBV7-2,few,TRBJ1-3,CASSRDGTGGSGNTIYF,TGTGCCAGCAGCCGAGACGGGACAGGGGGGAGCGGAAACACCATATATTTT
TRBD2,TRBV5-8,-,TRBJ2-7,CASSPGRGFYEQYF,TGTGCCAGCAGCCCCGGGAGGGGATTCTACGAGCAGTACTTC
-,TRBV5-8,-,TRBJ2-7,CASSLQGGYEQYF,TGTGCCAGCAGCTTGCAGGGCGGCTACGAGCAGTACTTC
-,TRBV27,-,TRBJ2-7,CASRRLGYEQYF,TGTGCCAGCAGGCGGCTGGGCTACGAGCAGTACTTC
TRBD1,TRBV30,-,TRBJ2-7,CAWRANPYRGRGSQDEQYF,TGTGCCTGGAGAGCTAACCCTTACAGGGGGCGCGGGAGCCAGGACGAGCAGTACTTC
TRBD1,TRBV18,-,TRBJ1-1,CASSPPYKDRGLRGTEAFF,TGTGCCAGCTCACCACCGTATAAGGACAGGGGGCTCCGTGGCACTGAAGCTTTCTTT
TRBD1,TRBV5-1,-,TRBJ2-1,CASSLVGQPEQFF,TGCGCCAGCAGCTTGGTGGGACAGCCCGAGCAGTTCTTC
TRBD1,TRBV19,-,TRBJ2-7,CASRPRDRVLEQYF,TGTGCCAGTAGACCCCGGGACAGGGTTCTCGAGCAGTACTTC
-,TRBV20-1,-,TRBJ2-1,CSVSYNEQFF,TGCAGTGTCAGCTACAATGAGCAGTTCTTC
-,TRBV18,once,TRBJ1-2,CASSPGRGTLTLYGYTF,TGTGCCAGCTCACCAGGGAGAGGGACACTCACCCTCTATGGCTACACCTTC
TRBD2,TRBV5-1,-,TRBJ2-5,CASSLVFLASGQETQYF,TGCGCCAGCAGCTTGGTCTTTTTGGCTAGCGGACAAGAGACCCAGTACTTC
-,TRBV29-1,few,TRBJ1-2,CSVVRSGSGYGYTF,TGCAGCGTTGTAAGAAGCGGGAGCGGCTATGGCTACACCTTC
-,TRBV4-2,-,TRBJ2-3,CASSQAGPATDTQYF,TGTGCCAGCAGCCAAGCGGGTCCCGCCACAGATACGCAGTATTTT
TRBD1,TRBV11-3,-,TRBJ1-2,CASSLSTGDGYTF,TGTGCCAGCAGCTTATCGACAGGGGATGGCTACACCTTC
TRBD1,TRBV30,-,TRBJ2-7,CAWSGGWAGGGNEQYF,TGTGCCTGGAGTGGAGGATGGGCAGGGGGCGGGAACGAGCAGTACTTC
TRBD1,TRBV4-1,few,TRBJ1-1,CASSLTTGGLAEAFF,TGCGCCAGCAGCCTGACGACAGGGGGCTTGGCTGAAGCTTTCTTT
-,TRBV30,-,TRBJ1-5,CAWSVSDQPQHF,TGTGCCTGGAGTGTATCTGATCAGCCCCAGCATTTT
TRBD1,TRBV4-2,-,TRBJ1-2,CASSQLTGIGSSYTF,TGTGCCAGCAGCCAATTGACAGGGATTGGCAGTAGCTACACCTTC
-,TRBV5-6,few,TRBJ1-2,CASSLTDIFDYGYTF,TGTGCCAGCAGCCTGACAGACATTTTTGACTATGGCTACACCTTC
TRBD1,TRBV4-1,-,TRBJ1-2,CASWGPGQGISGYTF,TGCGCCAGCTGGGGGCCGGGACAGGGGATTTCTGGCTACACCTTC
TRBD1,TRBV5-1,-,TRBJ1-1,CASSSIQQGALEAFF,TGCGCCAGCAGCTCCATACAACAGGGGGCCCTTGAAGCTTTCTTT
-,TRBV19,few,TRBJ1-5,CASAKGGNQPQHF,TGTGCCAGTGCAAAGGGGGGCAATCAGCCCCAGCATTTT
-,TRBV5-6,once,TRBJ1-1,CASSLNNWRAFF,TGTGCCAGCAGCTTAAACAACTGGAGAGCTTTCTTT
-,TRBV5-4,-,TRBJ2-7,CAGSWRGLYEQYF,TGTGCCGGCTCCTGGCGGGGGCTTTACGAGCAGTACTTC
TRBD1,TRBV25-1,-,TRBJ1-2,CASSGLNDRALGYTF,TGTGCCAGCAGTGGATTAAATGACAGGGCTCTTGGCTACACCTTC
-,TRBV7-9,-,TRBJ2-7,CASSGVGGYEQYF,TGTGCCAGCAGCGGCGTCGGAGGCTACGAGCAGTACTTC
-,TRBV6-6,few,TRBJ2-2,CASSNGGELFF,TGTGCCAGCTCCAACGGCGGGGAGCTGTTTTTT
TRBD1,TRBV18,-,TRBJ2-7,CASSQGTGGSYEQYF,TGTGCCAGCTCACAAGGGACAGGGGGTTCATACGAGCAGTACTTC
TRBD1,TRBV19,-,TRBJ1-4,CASSPSPATGSSKLFF,TGTGCCAGTAGTCCCTCACCCGCGACAGGGTCGTCAAAACTGTTTTTT
-,TRBV7-9,-,TRBJ2-3,CASSSSSWGPDTQYF,TGTGCCAGCAGCTCATCCTCTTGGGGCCCAGATACGCAGTATTTT
-,TRBV7-6,-,TRBJ1-2,CASSLAGTNYGYTF,TGTGCCAGCAGCTTAGCGGGCACCAACTATGGCTACACCTTC
TRBD1,TRBV9,few,TRBJ1-1,CASSARLGQQGAFF,TGTGCCAGCAGCGCCCGCCTGGGACAGCAAGGAGCTTTCTTT
-,TRBV11-3,few,TRBJ1-6,CASSLWGGGAPTSYNSPLHF,TGTGCCAGCAGCTTATGGGGGGGTGGGGCCCCGACCTCTTATAATTCACCCCTCCACTTT